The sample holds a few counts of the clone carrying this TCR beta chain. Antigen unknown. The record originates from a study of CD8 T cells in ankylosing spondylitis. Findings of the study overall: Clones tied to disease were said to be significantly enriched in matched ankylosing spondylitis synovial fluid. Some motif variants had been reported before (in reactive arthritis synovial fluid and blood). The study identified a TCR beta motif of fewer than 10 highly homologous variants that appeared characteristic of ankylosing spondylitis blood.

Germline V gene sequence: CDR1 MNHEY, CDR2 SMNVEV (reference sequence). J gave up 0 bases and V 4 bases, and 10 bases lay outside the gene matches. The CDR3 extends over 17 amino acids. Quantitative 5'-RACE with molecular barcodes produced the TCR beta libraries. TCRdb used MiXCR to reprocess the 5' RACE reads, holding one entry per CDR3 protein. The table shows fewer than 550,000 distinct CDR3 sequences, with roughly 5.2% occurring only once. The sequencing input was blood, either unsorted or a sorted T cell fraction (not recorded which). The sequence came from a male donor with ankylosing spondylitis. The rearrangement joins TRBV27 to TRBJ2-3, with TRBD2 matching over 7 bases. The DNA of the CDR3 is TGTGCCAGCAGTTCTCATCGACTAGCACCTAGCACAGATACGCAGTATTTT. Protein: CASSSHRLAPSTDTQYF.